This T cell receptor (beta chain) was identified in a study of blood T cells in healthy people across ages (dated by TCRdb to about 2015). A note on the overall study: In model experiments, template switching captured roughly one uniquely barcoded TCR beta cDNA molecule for every two T cells. Age-related changes in TCR beta repertoire diversity were measured in the study by deep sequencing normalized with unique cDNA molecular identifiers. Donors were grouped into four age groups: young (average approximately 16 years), middle-aged (roughly 37), aged (roughly 62) and long-lived (approximately 82). To avoid experimental bias, donors of different ages were spread randomly across the sequencing lanes. Using the same blood draw, the study looked at two additional independent replicas of 1 million unique cDNA reads for two donors, one aged 18 to 30 and the other aged 80 or older. The full study reports these points: Compared with the aged group, the long-lived group had more naive CD4+ T cells, fewer expanded clones and increased TCR diversity, suggesting age selection. As age increased, observed TCR beta diversity per million T cells dropped in a roughly linear way, and a significant reduction was already evident by age about 40. Estimates of total diversity based on one million sequenced T cells were regarded as lower bounds and as underestimates. Conclusive comparison of naive and antigen-experienced compartments was prevented by the profiling of bulk unsorted PBMCs. Because the CMV infection status of the donors was unknown, age-related changes in expanded clonotypes may potentially have been confounded. There was a strong correlation between observed TCR beta diversity and the percentage of naive T cells measured by flow cytometry.

This clonotype was found many times. There is no known antigen for this receptor. Qualities for individual bases were not recorded, and no much larger clone is one base off. The library was prepared using 5' RACE. Sequencing took place on an Illumina HiSeq 2500. The second PCR ran for about 6 to 11 cycles and used a J-beta primer mix along with a sample-barcoded 5' primer. A template-switch 5' adaptor carrying 12 random nucleotides introduced a unique molecular identifier onto each TCR beta cDNA molecule. Each sample yielded at least 2.5 million CDR3-containing paired-end reads. First-strand cDNA synthesis was performed from all RNA using the Mint cDNA synthesis kit, with priming by a TRBC-specific oligonucleotide. Following uracil-DNA glycosylase treatment, a first 18-cycle PCR with universal primers M1SS and BC2_uni_R was performed on all cDNA. Under the source paper's analysis protocol: For normalization, 1 million high-quality reads were randomly selected from each sample, with every read carrying a distinct molecular identifier. Reads with shared molecular identifiers were discarded instead of being binned into consensus sequences. MiTCR, run with a Q25 quality threshold and the strictest error-elimination algorithm, handled CDR3 identification, clonotype clustering and error correction. A nonparametric unseen species model with Euler transformation was used to estimate lower-bound total TCR beta diversity. TCRdb reprocessing: public reads trimmed at Q25 with fastp, clones called with MiXCR, in-frame beta chains kept. Each entry merges the rows of one CDR3 protein and shows their most common DNA and genes. These V and J calls are TCRdb output, not the study's own analysis. The sample contains roughly 790,000 distinct CDR3 sequences, about 42% of them found a single time. Jointly, the top ten make up 20% to 25% of the sample.

The donors were under 40 Caucasian individuals from Russia, aged roughly 6 to 100 years, who were systemically healthy. Each donor gave about 9.7 milliliters of peripheral blood, drawn into EDTA-treated Vacutainer tubes. Ficoll-Paque density-gradient centrifugation was used to isolate PBMCs, with at least 7 million per sample. Trizol reagent was used to extract total RNA from PBMCs, with at least 6 micrograms per sample. The percentages of naive CD45RAhigh/CD27high T cells were determined by flow cytometry on a PBMC aliquot from every donor. Germline trimming amounts to 1 base on V and 6 bases on J, with 2 as the count of junction bases outside the gene matches. The germline V gene yields SQVTM for CDR1 and ANQGSEA for CDR2. The CDR3, from cysteine to phenylalanine, totals 13 residues. The CDR3 DNA has 39 bases and is translated from base 1.

The sequenced sample consisted of blood. The receptor was derived from a woman aged 55 to 70 in good health. The chain is assembled from TRBV29-1 and TRBJ2-1; 8 middle bases align to TRBD1. Here is the DNA: TGCAGCGTTGAAGTGCAGGGGGCCAATGAGCAGTTCTTC. Its product reads: CSVEVQGANEQFF.